The clone carrying this TCR beta chain was counted a few times. Its matching antigen is unknown. Germline V gene sequence: CDR1 LGHNA, CDR2 YSLEER. The CDR3 is made up of 17 amino acids. Trimming took 0 bases from V and 7 from J; bases not matched to a gene: 9. The data were taken from a study of identical twins. Whole-study findings and limits: Without tracking the same donors, conclusions rested on cross-sectional statistical analysis. While abundant cord blood beta clonotypes carried fewer insertions, memory repertoires showed no such pattern.

One entry per CDR3 protein results from TCRdb running MiXCR on the 5' RACE reads. Of 690,000 or so distinct CDR3 sequences in the sample, roughly 8% are singletons; the top ten hold 0.8% to 1%. Separately, the same data were catalogued under a study of yellow fever vaccine responses in identical twins.

The TCR sequence derives from a woman between 18 and 30 years old in good health. The chain joins TRBV4-3 to TRBJ2-1; 10 bases fit TRBD1. The source material was PBMCs. In DNA, the CDR3 is TGCGCCAGCAGCCAAGACTCAACCGGGACAGGGGTAAATGAGCAGTTCTTC. Amino acid sequence: CASSQDSTGTGVNEQFF.